This T cell receptor beta chain comes out of a study of beta chain features in type 1 diabetes. Looking at the study overall: Age and gender were similar between patients and healthy donors, as were cell yields. Study-level findings and limits: Across all four CD4+ subsets, people with type 1 diabetes showed modestly shorter TCRB CDR3s. Among type 1 diabetes patients, VDJ junctions had fewer insertions and more deletions. The naive, central memory and Treg TCRB repertoires looked more alike in patients than they did in healthy donors.

CD45RO/CCR7/CD25/CD127/CD95/CD27 sorting isolated CD4+ naive, central memory, regulatory and stem cell-like memory cells. Expressed TCRB transcripts were sequenced, since all the RNA that had been isolated was reverse transcribed. The method was immunoSEQ multiplex PCR; TCRdb's version includes in-frame clones alone and lacks a portion of them. This table has roughly 150,000 clones, around 9.7% appearing once. On this clone itself: No antigen is known for it.

This clonotype was obtained from a woman in her thirties with type 1 diabetes. Specimen: central memory CD4+ T cells from blood.

The CDR3 region is CASRAGGSGTGELFF. As DNA, the CDR3 is TGTGCCAGCAGGGCCGGCGGGAGCGGAACCGGGGAGCTGTTTTTT. The chain uses TRBV5-4 and TRBJ2-2, with 7 nucleotides matching TRBD2. The junction had 9 bases not matched to a gene; V was cut back by 5 bases and J by 5 bases. CDR3 length equals 15 residues. Germline values: CDR1 SGHNT, CDR2 YYREEE (reference sequence).